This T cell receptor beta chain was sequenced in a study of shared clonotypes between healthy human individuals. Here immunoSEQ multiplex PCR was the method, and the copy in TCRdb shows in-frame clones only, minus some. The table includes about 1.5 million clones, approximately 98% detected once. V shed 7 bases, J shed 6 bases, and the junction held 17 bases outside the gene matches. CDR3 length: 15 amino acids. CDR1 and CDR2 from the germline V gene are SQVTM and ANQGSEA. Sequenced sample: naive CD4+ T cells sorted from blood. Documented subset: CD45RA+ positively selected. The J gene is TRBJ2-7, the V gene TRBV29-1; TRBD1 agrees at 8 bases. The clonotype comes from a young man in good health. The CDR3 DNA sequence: TGCAGCGCCACAACGCAGACAGGGGTTAAGGGCGAGCAGTACTTC. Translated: CSATTQTGVKGEQYF.